Described below is a single T cell receptor beta chain sequence and its context. Its antigen is as yet unknown. The sample originates from a study of T-cell reconstitution after alpha-beta-depleted transplantation in children. Unique molecular identifiers were used to barcode this TCRbeta library. TCRdb independently ran MiXCR on the PCR reads; one entry per CDR3 protein. This table has 500,000 to 600,000 distinct CDR3 sequences, 27% appearing once. Study-level points and caveats: Reportedly, only several hundred clones from non-depleted graft cells drove alpha-beta T-cell counts at about two months. Surviving recipient T cells and thymic progenitors accounted for the high day-60 TCRbeta diversity observed in some patients. Counts and diversity of T cells one year after transplant came mostly from newly produced T cells.

V was cut by 8 bases and J by 2 bases, with 12 bases left in between. The CDR3 runs to 13 residues. Germline assignment: CDR1 KGHDR and CDR2 SFDVKD. Sample: PBMCs, taken before TCRalphabeta/CD19-depleted stem cell transplant. The receptor's source is a boy younger than two with Wiskott-Aldrich syndrome, due to receive a stem cell transplant. The chain has TRBV24-1 and TRBJ2-7; D tentatively fits TRBD1 or TRBD2 (5 bases each). The CDR3 DNA reads as TGTGCCACCACACTCGGGGCAGCCTACGAGCAGTACTTC. Protein product: CATTLGAAYEQYF.